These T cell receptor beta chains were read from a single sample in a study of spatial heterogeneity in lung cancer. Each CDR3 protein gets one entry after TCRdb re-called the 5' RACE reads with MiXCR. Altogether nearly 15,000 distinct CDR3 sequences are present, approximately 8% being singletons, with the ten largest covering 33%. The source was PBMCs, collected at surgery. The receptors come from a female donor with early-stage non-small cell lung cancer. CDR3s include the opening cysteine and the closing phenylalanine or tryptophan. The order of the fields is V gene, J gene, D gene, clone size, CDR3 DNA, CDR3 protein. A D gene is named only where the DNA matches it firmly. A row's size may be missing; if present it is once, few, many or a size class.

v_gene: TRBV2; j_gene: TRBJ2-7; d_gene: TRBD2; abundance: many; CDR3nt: TGTGCCATCGCCGGGACTAGCGGGGGGGCGCAGTACTTC; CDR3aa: CAIAGTSGGAQYF
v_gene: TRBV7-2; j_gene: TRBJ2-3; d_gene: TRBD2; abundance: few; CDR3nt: TGTGCCAGCAGCATTACAAGGGAGGGCGGGGTAAGCACAGATACGCAGTATTTT; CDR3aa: CASSITREGGVSTDTQYF
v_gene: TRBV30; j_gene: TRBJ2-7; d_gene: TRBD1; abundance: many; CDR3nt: TGTGCCTGGAGGGTCGGACAGGGACCCTCCTACGAGCAGTACTTC; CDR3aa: CAWRVGQGPSYEQYF
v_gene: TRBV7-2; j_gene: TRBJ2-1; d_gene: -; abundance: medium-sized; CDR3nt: TGTGCCAGCTGCTTGAGGCGAGACAATGAGCAGTTCTTC; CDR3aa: CASCLRRDNEQFF
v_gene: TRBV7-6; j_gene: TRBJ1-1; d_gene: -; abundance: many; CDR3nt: TGTGCCAGCAGCGCATCTCAGGGGAACACTGAAGCTTTCTTT; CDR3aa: CASSASQGNTEAFF
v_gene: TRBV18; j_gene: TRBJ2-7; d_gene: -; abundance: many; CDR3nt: TGTGCCAGCTCTCAAGGGGCCAGCTACGAGCAGTACTTC; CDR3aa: CASSQGASYEQYF
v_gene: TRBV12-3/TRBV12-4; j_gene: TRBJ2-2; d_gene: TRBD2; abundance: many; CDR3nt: TGTGCCAGCAGTTCACTAGCGGGGGTTACCGGGGAGCTGTTTTTT; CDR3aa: CASSSLAGVTGELFF
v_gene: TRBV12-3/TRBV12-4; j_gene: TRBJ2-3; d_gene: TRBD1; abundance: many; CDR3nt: TGTGCCAGCAGTACAGGAACAGGGGGCGCGGCAGATACGCAGTATTTT; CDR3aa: CASSTGTGGAADTQYF
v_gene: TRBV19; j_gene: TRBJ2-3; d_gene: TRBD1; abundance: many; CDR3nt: TGTGCCAGTAGTATCCCCAACAGGGGACATAGCACAGATACGCAGTATTTT; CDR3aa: CASSIPNRGHSTDTQYF
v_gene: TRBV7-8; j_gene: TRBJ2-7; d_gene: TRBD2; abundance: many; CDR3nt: TGTGCCAGCAGCCCACGGACTAGCGGTGGCTCCTACGAGCAGTACTTC; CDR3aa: CASSPRTSGGSYEQYF
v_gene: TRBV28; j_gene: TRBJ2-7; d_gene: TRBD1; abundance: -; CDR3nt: TGTGCCAGCAGTTCTCCCCCTTCCGGGACAGGGCCCTACGAGCAGTACTTC; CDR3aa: CASSSPPSGTGPYEQYF
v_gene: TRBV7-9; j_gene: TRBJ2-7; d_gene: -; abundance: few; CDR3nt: TGTGCCAGCAGCCCCAGATGGCAGGGAGGCGAGCAGTACTTC; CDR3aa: CASSPRWQGGEQYF
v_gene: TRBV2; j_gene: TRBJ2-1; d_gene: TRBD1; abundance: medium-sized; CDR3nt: TGTGCCAGCACTCCGGACAGGGGGCAGCGGAATGAGCAGTTCTTC; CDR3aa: CASTPDRGQRNEQFF
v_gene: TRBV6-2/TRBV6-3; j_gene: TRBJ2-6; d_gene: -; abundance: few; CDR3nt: TGTGCCAGCAGTTACGGGGGTTCCGGATCTGGGGCCAACGTCCTGACTTTC; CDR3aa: CASSYGGSGSGANVLTF
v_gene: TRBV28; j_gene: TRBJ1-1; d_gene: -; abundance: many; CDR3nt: TGTGCCAGCAGTTTTGGGGGCGCGGGGGGGACTGAAGCTTTCTTT; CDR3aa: CASSFGGAGGTEAFF
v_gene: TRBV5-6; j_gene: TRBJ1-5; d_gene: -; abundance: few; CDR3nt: TGTGCCAGCAGCTTGGGCTGGGTCGGCAATCAGCCCCAGCATTTT; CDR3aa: CASSLGWVGNQPQHF